The sequence of this T cell receptor beta chain was determined in a study of cytomegalovirus exposure and HLA in healthy donors (dated by TCRdb to about 2017). For the study in its entirety: An earlier analysis of 587 of the donors reported 276 Gb of sequence data and 95 million to 140 million unique TCR beta sequences obtained from roughly 180 million T cells. An early release covering roughly 640 HLA-typed donors comprised approximately 290 gigabases of sequencing data and around 80 million unique TCR sequences. Of the roughly 400 genotyped donors, about 80% fell in the genetic ancestry cluster associated with self-reported Caucasian donors. The aim of the study was to test whether cataloging public T cell receptors could identify signatures of past pathogen exposure. The study profiled the T cell repertoires of hundreds of subjects by immunosequencing and related them to cytomegalovirus serostatus. Besides the first cohort of approximately 710 subjects, a separate validation cohort made up of roughly 130 different subjects was used. To predict cytomegalovirus infection status, the study brought together high-throughput TCR immunosequencing, statistical association of individual TCRs with disease status, and machine learning. In a later analysis, previously published TCR beta repertoires from about 670 donors were re-analyzed and high-resolution HLA genotyping was added so that TCR occurrence patterns could be studied. The later analysis used no new phenotypic data to find candidate immune exposures, relying instead on TCR beta sequences and their occurrence across donors. An earlier analysis of 587 of the donors applied high-throughput TCR beta sequencing to assess whether each TCR beta V gene segment acted as functional or pseudogenic. Donor age, sex, ethnicity and CMV serostatus were compiled alongside the repertoire data. A later genetic analysis used genome-wide SNP genotypes for about three fifths of the roughly 700 donors, treating that subset as a discovery cohort. All discovery cohort repertoires had been generated using a single sequencing platform. HLA typing included class I and class II loci at four-digit resolution. The number of donors typed differed by locus, with roughly 620-640 for A, B, C, DRB1 and DQB1, around 560 for DQA1, 600 to 610 for DPA1, and 472 for DPB1. About five DR-DQ haplotypes were treated as single units for association and clustering because of strong linkage in the cohort. Among 300 to 450 genotyped donors of the cohort, an average of approximately 240,000 unique TCR beta nucleotide sequences were sequenced per donor, roughly 20% of them non-productive.

The cohort comprised around 690 healthy bone marrow donors. Cohort members were all nominally healthy when sampled, although unrecorded immune exposures were likely present. The donor was CMV seropositive and was included in the group of 250 to 300 seropositive cohort members. Each donor provided a peripheral blood sample, and peripheral blood mononuclear cells were used for TCR beta sequencing. The Qiagen DNeasy Blood Extraction Kit was used to extract genomic DNA from the blood cell samples. From the cysteine through the phenylalanine, the CDR3 covers 18 amino acids. Only the CDR3 part of the read is kept: 54 bases, read in frame from the first base. At the junction V is shortened by 3 bases and J by 4 bases; bases outside the gene matches: 12. Per the germline V gene, KGHSH is the CDR1 and LQKENI is the CDR2. With regard to this clone: It lacks a known antigen. No base qualities exist here, and no much larger clone lies one base off it.

Overall results and qualifications from the work: Most TCR sequences were seen in very few donors, while some public TCRs were found in many individuals. Compared with equally common non-associated chains, HLA-associated TCR beta chains in a later analysis were more clonally expanded and had lower generation probabilities. The presence/absence analyses assumed that sequencing depth was roughly uniform across donors, and that assumption may not be true. A further reported finding was that TCR beta sequences accurately predicted the HLA-A and HLA-B alleles for most subjects in the first cohort. CMV serostatus was the only immune exposure information available for the cohort. In a later analysis, most CMV-associated TCR beta chains were found to appear HLA-restricted, with HLA associations seemingly driven largely by CMV exposure. A cluster of highly shared sequence variants was judged likely to be a technical artifact of the sequencing pipeline. Because HLA typing was unavailable for some donors at each locus, only the typed subset was used in association tests. This cohort had only TCR beta chains sequenced, and the lack of alpha or paired-chain data limited which features could be detected. A later genetic analysis reported fewer N-insertions in productive TCRs among donors in an Asian-associated ancestry cluster than the approximately 670-donor mean. A total of 164 TCR beta chains were listed by the study as associated with cytomegalovirus. In an earlier analysis of 587 of the donors, most TCR beta V segments appeared in productive rearrangements about 90% or about 30% of the time, broadly matching IMGT annotations. The classifier was reported to diagnose cytomegalovirus status with high specificity and sensitivity in both the original and validation cohorts. In a later analysis, around 15,000 TCR beta sequences were associated with specific HLA alleles at a false discovery rate of 0.05. In a later genetic analysis, a missense DCLRE1C variant was associated with V-gene and J-gene trimming of TCR beta chains, and the association was replicated in an independent cohort. The 87-base-pair reads could not distinguish some IMGT-functional V segments, including TRBV6-2 and TRBV6-3, so those segments were excluded. Linkage disequilibrium might explain the correlated functional status among segregating V segments, but an unknown experimental factor could not be ruled out. In a later analysis, several top co-occurrence clusters were reported to appear linked to parvovirus B19, influenza, CMV and Epstein-Barr virus. Some 15 rarely observed V segments, including chromosome 9 orphons, were excluded from the earlier analysis of a few hundred of the donors because counts were too low. The authors suggested that the approach could potentially be generalized to other disease states and immunological phenotypes. In vitro tests confirmed that a few of the cytomegalovirus-associated TCR beta chains recognize cytomegalovirus antigens. Assigning TCR associations to individual alleles was difficult when HLA alleles, especially DR and DQ, strongly co-occurred. According to a later analysis, TCR association rates differed among HLA loci, with DRB1 alleles showing the most associated TCRs and HLA-C alleles showing the fewest.

To prepare the library, the immunoSEQ multiplex PCR assay was applied. A mixture of 60 forward primers for TCR Vbeta segments and 13 reverse primers for TCR Jbeta segments was used in the multiplex PCR. Amplification of the CDR3 region of rearranged TCR beta genes was performed with a multiplex PCR assay on genomic DNA. On the Illumina HiSeq System, the amplified TCR beta libraries were sequenced as 87-base-pair reads. The source study handled its data this way. A later analysis counted about 82 million unique TCR beta chains across the 550 to 700 repertoires, and some 11 million of these chains were shared by at least two donors. To remove PCR and sequencing errors, raw reads were error-corrected and collapsed into unique sequences using a nearest-neighbor algorithm that merged closely related sequences. CDR3 sequences were aligned to IMGT reference sequences to assign V, D and J gene segments. For a sequence to be retained, a match of at least six nucleotides to both a V gene segment and a J gene segment was required. Rearrangements were classified as productive when the CDR3 lacked stop codons and remained in frame with V and J, and all other rearrangements were classified as non-productive. CDR3 was defined by IMGT convention, running from the second conserved V-encoded cysteine to the conserved J-encoded phenylalanine. The earlier analysis of some 580 of the donors excluded any sequence lacking an unambiguous match to a single V gene segment. In an earlier analysis of 450 to 750 of the donors, a V segment was called functional when productive rearrangements were above 56.7%, and segregating when the standard deviation between donors exceeded 5%. A statistical classification framework was built to diagnose cytomegalovirus status from the catalog of TCR beta chain sequences. In a later analysis, TCR nucleotide sequences were compared against IMGT/GENE-DB human TR gene sequences so that V and J genes could be assigned. In a later analysis, CDR3 sequences and most-parsimonious VDJ recombination scenarios were assigned using the TCRdist pipeline. In a later analysis, each TCR beta chain was defined by its CDR3 amino acid sequence together with its V-gene family, and reads lacking a unique V-gene family were excluded. As a way to deal with suspected cross-contamination and a sequencing artifact, a later analysis dropped 500 to 700 nucleotide sequences that were highly shared and had low generation probability. A later analysis calculated a clonal expansion index for each public chain from normalized within-repertoire ranks of inferred template counts. A later analysis computed generation probabilities with a VDJ recombination model fitted to out-of-frame rearrangements, and checked the results against IGoR. A later analysis scored TCR-TCR, TCR-HLA and TCR-CMV co-occurrence with hypergeometric tests, applying a repertoire-size bias correction to TCR pairs. To estimate false discovery rates, a later analysis permuted the HLA or CMV assignments 20 times. In a later analysis, co-occurring TCRs were grouped with DBSCAN, and TCRdist sequence similarity was added when clustering was performed within HLA-allele-positive subsets. Repertoires with fewer than 30,000 or more than 120,000 public chains were left out of co-occurrence clustering, as were about five repertoires with anomalous nucleotide sharing. Not all clones reach the TCRdb copy of this immuneACCESS table, which keeps in-frame sequences only. Checked studies attribute under half of the gap to unresolved V genes and leave the rest unexplained. V and J calls plus clone size are reproduced from that table; the DNA served to infer D and trimming. For this sample the table gives roughly 150,000 clones, of which approximately 70% were detected only once. About 5% of the sample lies in the top ten.

This clonotype was sampled from a woman younger than 35 in good health and CMV-seropositive. The rearrangement joined TRBV18 to TRBJ2-2, with 9 central nucleotides matching TRBD2. The specimen sequenced was PBMCs. The DNA sequence is as follows: TGTGCCAGCTCACCGCTCTCCCCCGGGACTAGCCGCACCGGGGAGCTGTTTTTT. It translates to CASSPLSPGTSRTGELFF.